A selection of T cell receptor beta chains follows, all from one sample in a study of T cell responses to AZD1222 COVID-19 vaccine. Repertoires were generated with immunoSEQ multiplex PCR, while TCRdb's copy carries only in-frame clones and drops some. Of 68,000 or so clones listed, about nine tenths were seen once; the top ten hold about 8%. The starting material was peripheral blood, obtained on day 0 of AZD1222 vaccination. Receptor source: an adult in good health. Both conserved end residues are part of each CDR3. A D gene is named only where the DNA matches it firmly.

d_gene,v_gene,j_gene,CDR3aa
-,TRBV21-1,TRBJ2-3,CASSTRTSGNADTQYF
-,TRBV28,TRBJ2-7,CASSPTLATYEQYF
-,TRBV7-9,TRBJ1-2,CASSLIGDLSYGYTF
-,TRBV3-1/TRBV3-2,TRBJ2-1,CASSQAQLGYNEQFF
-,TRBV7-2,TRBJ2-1,CASSLTGEQFF
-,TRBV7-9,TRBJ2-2,CASSYAGSGELFF
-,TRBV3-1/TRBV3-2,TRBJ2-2,CASSQLGRSNTGELFF
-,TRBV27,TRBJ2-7,CASSFGRGYEQYF
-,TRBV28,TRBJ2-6,CASSPWTASGANVLTF
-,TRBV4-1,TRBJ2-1,CASSQVAVGYNEQFF
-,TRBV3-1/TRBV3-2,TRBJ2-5,CASSQAQNTWETQYF
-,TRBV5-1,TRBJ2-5,CASSLERTQETQYF
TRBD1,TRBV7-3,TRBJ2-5,CASSPRGPETQYF
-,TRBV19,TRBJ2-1,CASSNTRGPYNEQFF
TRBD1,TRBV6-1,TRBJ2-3,CASSADRGRGTDTQYF
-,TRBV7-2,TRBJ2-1,CASSFGKRRASYNEQFF
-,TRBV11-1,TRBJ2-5,CASSFVGPRSNF
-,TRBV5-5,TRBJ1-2,CASSLGSYGYTF
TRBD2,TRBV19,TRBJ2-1,CASSRQAGENNEQFF
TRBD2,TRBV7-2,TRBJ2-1,CASSLGVAGVTSYNEQFF
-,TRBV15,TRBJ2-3,CATSRGIDTQYF
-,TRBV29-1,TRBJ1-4,CSVMDGYSNEKLFF
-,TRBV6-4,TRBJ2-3,CASSDSSGPDTQYF
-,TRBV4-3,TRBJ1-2,CASSQETSYGYGYTF
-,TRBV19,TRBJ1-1,CASTGQSKGGAFF
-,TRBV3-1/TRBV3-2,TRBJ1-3,CASSQAASSGNTIYF
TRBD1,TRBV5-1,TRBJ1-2,CASSRGQGHGYTF
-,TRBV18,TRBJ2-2,CASSPRSRNTGELFF
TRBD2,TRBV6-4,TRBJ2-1,CASSESSGSYNEQFF
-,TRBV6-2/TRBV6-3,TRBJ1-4,CASSYGEGSEKLFF
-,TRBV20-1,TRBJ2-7,CSAREFYEQYF
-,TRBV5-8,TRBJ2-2,CASSLSAPYTGELFF
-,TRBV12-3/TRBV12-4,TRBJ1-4,CASMGGGNEKLFF
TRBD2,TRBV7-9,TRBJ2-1,CASSSLTSGRIGNEQFF
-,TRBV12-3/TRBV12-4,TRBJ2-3,CASSWVGADTQYF
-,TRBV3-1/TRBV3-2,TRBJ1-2,CASSPSFRDGYTF
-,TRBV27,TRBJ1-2,CASRAVSSNYGYTF
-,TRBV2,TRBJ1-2,CASSERGTYGYTF
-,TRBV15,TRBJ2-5,CATSISRRAEQETQYF
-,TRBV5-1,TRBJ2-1,CASSRDTAREQFF
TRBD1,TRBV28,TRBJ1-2,CASSLAGGYGYTF
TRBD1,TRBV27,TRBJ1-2,CASSARTGDGYTF
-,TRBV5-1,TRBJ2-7,CASSGFDEGGRRPYEQYF
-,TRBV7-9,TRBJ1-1,CASSHYSEAFF
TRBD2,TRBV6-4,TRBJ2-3,CASSDSSGGTDTQYF
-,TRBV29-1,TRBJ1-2,CSVAVNYYGYTF
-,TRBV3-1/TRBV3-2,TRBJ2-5,CASSQNGQETQYF